This T cell receptor (beta chain) comes out of a study of blood T cell repertoires in COVID-19. This table comes from immunoSEQ multiplex PCR, and its TCRdb copy is limited to in-frame clones, with some not included. The repertoire has about 350,000 clones, 88% of them found once; the top ten carry 0.95% to 1.1%. Per germline, CDR1 PRHDT and CDR2 FYEKMQ (reference sequence). The CDR3 totals 15 residues. Deletions cut 0 bases from V and 6 bases from J, with 14 bases between. Specimen: PBMCs or T cells enriched from blood (not recorded which). The chain uses TRBV13 and TRBJ1-1, with unresolved D. This TCR was sampled from a woman under 40 who had been exposed to COVID-19. CDR3 DNA sequence: TGTGCCAGCAGCTTAGGCCTGAGGGTAGTAGCTGAAGCTTTCTTT. This encodes CASSLGLRVVAEAFF.